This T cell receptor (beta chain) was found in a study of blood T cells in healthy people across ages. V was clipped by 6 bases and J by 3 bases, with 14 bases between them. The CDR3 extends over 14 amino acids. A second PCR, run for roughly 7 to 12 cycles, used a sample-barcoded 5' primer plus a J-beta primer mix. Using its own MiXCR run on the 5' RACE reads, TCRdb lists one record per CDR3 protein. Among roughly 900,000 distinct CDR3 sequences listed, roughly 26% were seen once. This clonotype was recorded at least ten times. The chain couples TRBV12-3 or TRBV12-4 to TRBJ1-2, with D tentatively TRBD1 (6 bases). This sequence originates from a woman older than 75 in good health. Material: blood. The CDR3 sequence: CASRIQGRDYGYTF. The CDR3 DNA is TGTGCCAGCAGAATACAGGGTCGCGACTATGGCTACACCTTC.